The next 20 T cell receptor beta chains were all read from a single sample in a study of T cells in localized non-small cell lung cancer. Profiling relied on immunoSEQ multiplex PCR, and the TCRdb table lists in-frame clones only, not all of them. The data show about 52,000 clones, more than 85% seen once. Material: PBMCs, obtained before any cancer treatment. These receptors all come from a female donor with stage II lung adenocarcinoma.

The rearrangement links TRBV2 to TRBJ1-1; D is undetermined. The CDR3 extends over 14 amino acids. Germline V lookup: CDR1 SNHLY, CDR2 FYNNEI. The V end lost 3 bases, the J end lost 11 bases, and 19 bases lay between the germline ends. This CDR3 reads CASSEARALTNAFF. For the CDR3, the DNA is TGTGCCAGCAGTGAGGCTAGGGCCCTTACCAATGCTTTCTTT.

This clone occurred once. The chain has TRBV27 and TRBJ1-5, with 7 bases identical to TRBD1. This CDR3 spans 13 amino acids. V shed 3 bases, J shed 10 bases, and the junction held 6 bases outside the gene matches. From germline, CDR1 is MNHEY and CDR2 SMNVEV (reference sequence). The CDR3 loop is CASSFGGGDPQHF. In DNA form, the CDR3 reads TGTGCCAGCAGTTTTGGAGGGGGCGACCCCCAGCATTTT.

The CDR3 region has the DNA TGTGCCAGTCGGGGGGGCCACACAGATACGCAGTATTTT. It yields the protein CASRGGHTDTQYF. The J gene is TRBJ2-3, the V gene TRBV6-1; 8 bases align to TRBD2. The ends lost 9 bases at V and 2 bases at J; junction bases unmatched: 4. Per the germline V gene, CDR1 is MNHNS and CDR2 is SASEGT. The CDR3 contains 13 residues.

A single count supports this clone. The CDR3 sequence: CASSQDLWDSAFGSGNTIYF. For the CDR3, the DNA is TGCGCCAGCAGCCAAGATTTATGGGACAGTGCCTTCGGCTCTGGAAACACCATATATTTT. The chain employs TRBV4-1 and TRBJ1-3; 7 nucleotides match TRBD1. The J segment lost 0 bases and the V segment lost 0 bases, leaving 14 bases of the junction unmatched. The CDR3 sequence is 20 residues long. Germline V CDR1 and CDR2: MGHRA, YSYEKL.

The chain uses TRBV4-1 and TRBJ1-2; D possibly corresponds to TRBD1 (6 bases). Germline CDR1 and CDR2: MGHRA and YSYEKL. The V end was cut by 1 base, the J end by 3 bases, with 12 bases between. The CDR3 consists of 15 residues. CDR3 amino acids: CASSQGAGVDYGYTF. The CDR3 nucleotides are TGCGCCAGCAGCCAAGGGGCAGGGGTTGACTATGGCTACACCTTC.

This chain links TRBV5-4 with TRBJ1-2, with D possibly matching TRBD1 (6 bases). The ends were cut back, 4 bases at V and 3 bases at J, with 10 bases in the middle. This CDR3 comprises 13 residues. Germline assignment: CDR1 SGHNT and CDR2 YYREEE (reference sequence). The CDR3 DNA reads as TGTGCCAGCAGCCCGGGGGGCTACTATGGCTACACCTTC. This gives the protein CASSPGGYYGYTF.

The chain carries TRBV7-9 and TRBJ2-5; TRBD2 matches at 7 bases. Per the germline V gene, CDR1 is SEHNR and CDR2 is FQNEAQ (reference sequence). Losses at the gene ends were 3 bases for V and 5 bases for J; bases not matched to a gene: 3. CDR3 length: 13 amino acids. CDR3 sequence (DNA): TGTGCCAGCAGCTTTGATAGCGGGGAGACCCAGTACTTC. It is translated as CASSFDSGETQYF.

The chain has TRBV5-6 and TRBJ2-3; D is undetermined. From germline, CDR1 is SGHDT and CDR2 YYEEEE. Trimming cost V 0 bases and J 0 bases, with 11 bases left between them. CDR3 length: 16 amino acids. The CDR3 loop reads CASSLGQATSTDTQYF. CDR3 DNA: TGTGCCAGCAGCTTGGGGCAGGCGACTAGCACAGATACGCAGTATTTT.

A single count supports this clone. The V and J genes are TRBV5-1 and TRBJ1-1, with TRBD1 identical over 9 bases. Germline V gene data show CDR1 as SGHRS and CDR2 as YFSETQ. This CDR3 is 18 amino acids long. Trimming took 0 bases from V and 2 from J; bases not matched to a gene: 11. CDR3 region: CASSLDTGGPTINTEAFF. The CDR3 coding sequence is TGCGCCAGCAGCTTGGATACAGGGGGCCCCACCATTAACACTGAAGCTTTCTTT.

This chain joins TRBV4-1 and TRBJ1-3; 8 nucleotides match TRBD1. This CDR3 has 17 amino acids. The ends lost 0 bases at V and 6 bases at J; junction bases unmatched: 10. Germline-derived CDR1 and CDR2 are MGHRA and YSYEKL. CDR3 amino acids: CASSQDDRGLGVNTIYF. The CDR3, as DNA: TGCGCCAGCAGCCAAGATGACAGGGGTCTTGGTGTAAACACCATATATTTT.

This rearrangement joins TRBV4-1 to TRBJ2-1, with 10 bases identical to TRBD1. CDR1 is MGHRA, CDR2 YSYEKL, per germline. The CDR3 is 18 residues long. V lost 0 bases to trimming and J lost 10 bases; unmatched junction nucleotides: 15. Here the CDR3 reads CASSQDTSGTGVFREQFF. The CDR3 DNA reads TGCGCCAGCAGCCAAGATACGTCCGGGACAGGGGTTTTTCGGGAGCAGTTCTTC.

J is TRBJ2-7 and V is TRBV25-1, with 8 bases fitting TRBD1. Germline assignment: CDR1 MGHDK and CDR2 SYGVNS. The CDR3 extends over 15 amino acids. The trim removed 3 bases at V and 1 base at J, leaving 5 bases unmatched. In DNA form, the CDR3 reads TGTGCCAGCAGTGACGGGACAGGACTATCCTACGAGCAGTACTTC. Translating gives CASSDGTGLSYEQYF.

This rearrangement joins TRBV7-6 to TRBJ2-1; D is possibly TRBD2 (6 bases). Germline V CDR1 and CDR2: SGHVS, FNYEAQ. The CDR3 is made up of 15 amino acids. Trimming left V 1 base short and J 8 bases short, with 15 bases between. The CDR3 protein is CASSLVGGVGHEQFF. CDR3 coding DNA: TGTGCCAGCAGCTTAGTCGGGGGTGTAGGGCATGAGCAGTTCTTC.

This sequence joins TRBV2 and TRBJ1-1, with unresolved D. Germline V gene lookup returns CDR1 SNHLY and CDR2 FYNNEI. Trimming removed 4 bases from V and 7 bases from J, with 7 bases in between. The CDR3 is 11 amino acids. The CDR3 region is CASSVGIEAFF. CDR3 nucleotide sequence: TGTGCCAGCAGTGTAGGTATTGAAGCTTTCTTT.

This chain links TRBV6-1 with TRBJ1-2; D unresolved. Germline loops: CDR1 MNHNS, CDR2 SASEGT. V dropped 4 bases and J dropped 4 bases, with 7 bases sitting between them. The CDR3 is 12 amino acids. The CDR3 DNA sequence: TGTGCCAGCAGTGCAGGTCTCTATGGCTACACCTTC. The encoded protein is CASSAGLYGYTF.

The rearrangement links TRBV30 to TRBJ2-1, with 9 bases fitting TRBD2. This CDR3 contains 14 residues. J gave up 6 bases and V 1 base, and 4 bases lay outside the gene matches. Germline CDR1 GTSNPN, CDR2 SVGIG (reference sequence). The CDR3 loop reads CAWSGGLASNEQFF. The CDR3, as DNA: TGTGCCTGGAGTGGGGGACTAGCTTCCAATGAGCAGTTCTTC. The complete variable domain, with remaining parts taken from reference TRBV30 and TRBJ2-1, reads SQTIHQWPATLVQPVGSPLSLECTVEGTSNPNLYWYRQAAGRGLQLLFYSVGIGQISSEVPQNLSASRPQDRQFILSSKKLLLSDSGFYLCAWSGGLASNEQFFGPGTRLTVL.

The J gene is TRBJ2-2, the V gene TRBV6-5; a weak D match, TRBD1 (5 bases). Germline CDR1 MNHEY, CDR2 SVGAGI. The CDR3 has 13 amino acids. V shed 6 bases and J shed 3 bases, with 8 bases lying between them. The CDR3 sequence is CASRRQHTGELFF. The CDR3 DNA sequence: TGTGCCAGCAGACGACAGCACACCGGGGAGCTGTTTTTT.

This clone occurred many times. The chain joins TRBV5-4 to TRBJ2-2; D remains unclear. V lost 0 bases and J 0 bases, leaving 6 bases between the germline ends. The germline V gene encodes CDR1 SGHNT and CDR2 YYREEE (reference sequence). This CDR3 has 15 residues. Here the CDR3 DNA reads TGTGCCAGCAGCTTGGGGCTAACGAACACCGGGGAGCTGTTTTTT. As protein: CASSLGLTNTGELFF. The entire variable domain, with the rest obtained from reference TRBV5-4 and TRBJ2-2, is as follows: ETGVTQSPTHLIKTRGQQVTLRCSSQSGHNTVSWYQQALGQGPQFIFQYYREEENGRGNFPPRFSGLQFPNYSSELNVNALELDDSALYLCASSLGLTNTGELFFGEGSRLTVL.

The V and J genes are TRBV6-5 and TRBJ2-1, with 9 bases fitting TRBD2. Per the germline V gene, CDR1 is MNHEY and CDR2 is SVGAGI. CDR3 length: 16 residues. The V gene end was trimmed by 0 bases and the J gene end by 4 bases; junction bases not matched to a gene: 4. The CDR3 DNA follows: TGTGCCAGCAGTTACTCACCGGGACTAGCATACAATGAGCAGTTCTTC. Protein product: CASSYSPGLAYNEQFF.

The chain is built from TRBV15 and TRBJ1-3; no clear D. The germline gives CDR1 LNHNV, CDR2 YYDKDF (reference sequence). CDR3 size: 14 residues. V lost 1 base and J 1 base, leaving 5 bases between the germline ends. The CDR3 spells CATSRGGSGNTIYF. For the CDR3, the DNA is TGTGCCACCAGCAGAGGTGGGTCTGGAAACACCATATATTTT. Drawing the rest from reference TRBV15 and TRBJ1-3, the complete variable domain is DAMVIQNPRYQVTQFGKPVTLSCSQTLNHNVMYWYQQKSSQAPKLLFHYYDKDFNNEADTPDNFQSRRPNTSFCFLDIRSPGLGDTAMYLCATSRGGSGNTIYFGEGSWLTVV.